These 24 T cell receptor beta chains were all obtained from the same sample, sequenced in a study of shared clonotypes between healthy human individuals. The protocol was immunoSEQ multiplex PCR, while the TCRdb copy is restricted to in-frame clones and leaves out a portion. The sample contains 2 million to 2.5 million clones, 90% to 97% of which appear only once. Sequenced material: naive CD4+ T cells sorted from blood. Subset denoted: CD45RA+ positively selected. The source is a man younger than 35 in good health.

A note on this clone: Other DNA sequences in this specimen translate into the identical CDR3. The rearrangement uses TRBV6-5 and TRBJ2-7; the match to TRBD1 covers 7 bases. V dropped 6 bases and J dropped 4; count of bases not matched to a gene: 6. From germline, CDR1 is MNHEY and CDR2 SVGAGI. The CDR3 is 13 amino acids. For the CDR3, the DNA is TGTGCCAGCAGCCCCGGGACAGCTTACGAGCAGTACTTC. Translation gives CASSPGTAYEQYF.

This chain links TRBV10-2 with TRBJ2-2; 9 bases map to TRBD2. This CDR3 has 16 residues. V was pared by 6 bases and J by 6 bases, with 11 bases of the junction left unmatched. In germline, CDR1 is WSHSY, CDR2 SAAADI. The CDR3 loop is CASRGSGGASPGELFF. The CDR3 bases are TGCGCCAGCAGGGGTAGCGGGGGTGCGAGTCCCGGGGAGCTGTTTTTT.

The rearrangement links TRBV10-3 to TRBJ2-1; 8 bases map to TRBD2. The germline CDR1 and CDR2 sequences are ENHRY and SYGVKD. J was trimmed by 0 bases and V by 4 bases; bases with no gene match: 8. This CDR3 is 17 amino acids long. The CDR3 region is CAISGTGGESSYNEQFF. CDR3 DNA: TGTGCCATCAGTGGAACGGGGGGGGAGAGCTCCTACAATGAGCAGTTCTTC.

The chain carries TRBV6-5 and TRBJ2-1; 14 nucleotides line up with TRBD2. The CDR3 is 14 amino acids. V lost 5 bases, J lost 12 bases, and 6 bases stayed unmatched. Germline CDR1 and CDR2: MNHEY and SVGAGI. DNA of the CDR3: TGTGCCAGCAGTGGCGGGACTAGCGGGAGAGGGCAGTTCTTC. Translation: CASSGGTSGRGQFF.

Remarks on this clone: Other nucleotide sequences from this sample produce the same CDR3. The chain links TRBV11-2 to TRBJ2-7; D not certain. This CDR3 has 14 amino acids. Germline CDR1 is SGHAT and CDR2 is FQNNGV. Trimming took off 1 base at V and 0 bases at J, with 7 bases between the two ends. The CDR3 DNA reads as TGTGCCAGCAGCTTAGGCCCGAGCTCCTACGAGCAGTACTTC. Its translation is CASSLGPSSYEQYF. Filled out from reference TRBV11-2 and TRBJ2-7, the complete variable domain reads EAGVAQSPRYKIIEKRQSVAFWCNPISGHATLYWYQQILGQGPKLLIQFQNNGVVDDSQLPKDRFSAERLKGVDSTLKIQPAKLEDSAVYLCASSLGPSSYEQYFGPGTRLTVT.

This clone was detected once. The genes are TRBV4-3 and TRBJ2-3; 9 bases line up with TRBD1. CDR1 and CDR2 from the germline V gene are LGHNA and YSLEER. This CDR3 spans 16 amino acids. The junction had 6 bases not matched to a gene; V was cut back by 0 bases and J by 5 bases. CDR3 sequence (DNA): TGCGCCAGCAGCCAAGATGCCACAGGGGGCTTAGATACGCAGTATTTT. This gives the protein CASSQDATGGLDTQYF.

The chain employs TRBV29-1 and TRBJ2-5, with TRBD2 matching 10 bases. The CDR3 contains 13 residues. V lost 4 bases to trimming and J lost 4 bases; unmatched junction nucleotides: 3. Germline values: CDR1 SQVTM, CDR2 ANQGSEA. The CDR3 here is CSVAASGRETQYF. As DNA, the CDR3 is TGCAGCGTTGCGGCTAGCGGGAGAGAGACCCAGTACTTC.

The chain employs TRBV28 and TRBJ2-5; 10 positions agree with TRBD2. J gave up 5 bases and V 4 bases, and 19 bases lay outside the gene matches. CDR1 and CDR2 from the germline V gene are MDHEN and SYDVKM. The CDR3 contains 19 residues. CDR3 sequence: CASSSYPGASGGALETQYF. The CDR3, as DNA: TGTGCCAGCAGTTCGTACCCCGGGGCCAGCGGGGGGGCTTTGGAGACCCAGTACTTC.

Concerning this clone: Other nucleotide sequences from this sample produce the same CDR3. The chain joins TRBV19 to TRBJ1-1, with unresolved D. The V gene lost 8 bases and the J gene lost 0 bases, with 10 bases spanning the gap. The CDR3 consists of 13 residues. Germline loops: CDR1 LNHDA, CDR2 SQIVND (reference sequence). The CDR3 bases are TGTGCCAGTTCCGAGGGCATGAACACTGAAGCTTTCTTT. Translation gives CASSEGMNTEAFF.

CDR3 in amino acids: CATSGGLDEKLFF. Here the CDR3 DNA reads TGTGCCACGTCTGGGGGGCTGGATGAAAAACTGTTTTTT. The chain uses TRBV6-5 and TRBJ1-4, with D possibly TRBD1 on 6 matching bases. The germline V gene encodes CDR1 MNHEY and CDR2 SVGAGI. The V end lost 10 bases, the J end lost 6 bases, and 15 bases lay between the germline ends. The CDR3 length is 13 residues.

This sequence joins TRBV18 and TRBJ2-7; TRBD1 agrees at 10 bases. This CDR3 comprises 16 residues. Germline V CDR1 and CDR2: KGHSH, LQKENI. The J segment lost 0 bases and the V segment lost 2 bases, leaving 4 bases of the junction unmatched. CDR3 DNA: TGTGCCAGCTCACCAGACCGACAGGGGGCCTCCTACGAGCAGTACTTC. This sequence encodes CASSPDRQGASYEQYF.

The chain is built from TRBV6-6 and TRBJ1-2; no definite D call. The germline gives CDR1 MNHNY, CDR2 SVGAGI (reference sequence). CDR3 length equals 13 residues. The V and J ends lost 6 bases and 7 bases respectively, with 15 bases between them. The CDR3 nucleotides read TGTGCCAGCAGCCCCAGCGGCTCGAGTGGCTACACCTTC. Translated: CASSPSGSSGYTF.

J is TRBJ1-2 and V is TRBV27; D gene unclear. The V end lost 6 bases, the J end lost 6 bases, and 26 bases lay between the germline ends. Germline loops: CDR1 MNHEY, CDR2 SMNVEV (reference sequence). The CDR3 totals 17 residues. The CDR3 sequence is CASSFHGVPGPRDGYTF. CDR3 sequence (DNA): TGTGCCAGCAGCTTTCACGGGGTTCCAGGTCCGCGGGATGGCTACACCTTC.

V usage is TRBV6-1 and J usage is TRBJ2-1, with 11 bases aligning to TRBD2. There are 16 residues in the CDR3. With V trimmed by 4 bases and J by 2 bases, 4 bases remained unmatched. Germline V gives CDR1 MNHNS, CDR2 SASEGT. The CDR3 is CASSATSGSTYNEQFF. The CDR3 nucleotides read TGTGCCAGCAGTGCCACTAGCGGGAGTACCTACAATGAGCAGTTCTTC.

The CDR3 here is CASSDVSWKNNEKLFF. The CDR3 region has the DNA TGTGCCAGCAGTGACGTCAGCTGGAAAAATAATGAAAAACTGTTTTTT. The chain couples TRBV2 to TRBJ1-4, with D unclear. Germline CDR1 reads SNHLY; CDR2 reads FYNNEI. The CDR3 runs to 16 residues. Trimming shortened V by 3 bases and J by 4 bases, and 15 bases separated the two germline ends. The variable domain in full, with the rest retrieved from reference TRBV2 and TRBJ1-4, is EPEVTQTPSHQVTQMGQEVILRCVPISNHLYFYWYRQILGQKVEFLVSFYNNEISEKSEIFDDQFSVERPDGSNFTLKIRSTKLEDSAMYFCASSDVSWKNNEKLFFGSGTQLSVL.

Turning to this clone: The sample holds other DNA sequences that translate to the same CDR3. V is TRBV18 and J is TRBJ2-7, with D perhaps given as TRBD1 or TRBD2 (5 bases each). This CDR3 spans 14 amino acids. V lost 1 base and J 0 bases, leaving 7 bases between the germline ends. Germline V gives CDR1 KGHSH, CDR2 LQKENI. The DNA for the CDR3 is TGTGCCAGCTCACCACTGGGGACCTCCTACGAGCAGTACTTC. This codes for CASSPLGTSYEQYF.

A single count supports this clone. The rearrangement links TRBV6-5 to TRBJ2-7, with D perhaps matching TRBD1 (5 bases). Germline CDR1 is MNHEY and CDR2 is SVGAGI. CDR3 size: 13 residues. Trimming removed 8 bases from V and 2 bases from J, with 13 bases in between. The DNA for the CDR3 is TGTGCCAGCCAGAGACAGCCGCCCTACGAGCAGTACTTC. Its translation is CASQRQPPYEQYF.

This clone has just one count. The chain is built from TRBV6-6 and TRBJ1-5; D is undetermined. This CDR3 has 14 residues. The germline CDR1 and CDR2 sequences are MNHNY and SVGAGI (reference sequence). The V gene lost 6 bases and the J gene lost 6 bases, with 15 bases spanning the gap. This CDR3 is CASRKGREAQPQHF. CDR3 DNA: TGTGCCAGCAGAAAAGGGAGGGAGGCTCAGCCCCAGCATTTT.

The rearrangement links TRBV29-1 to TRBJ1-3; D is perhaps TRBD1 (5 bases). Germline V gene data show CDR1 as SQVTM and CDR2 as ANQGSEA. This CDR3 comprises 14 residues. Trimming pared 7 bases from V and 2 bases from J, leaving 15 bases between. CDR3 nucleotides: TGCAGCGCCAGGACGGACACCGCTGGAAACACCATATATTTT. Translated, it gives CSARTDTAGNTIYF.

This clone was recorded once. The gene calls are TRBV29-1 and TRBJ2-7, with 10 bases that match TRBD1. The CDR3 is 15 residues long. V was pared by 0 bases and J by 5 bases, with 7 bases of the junction left unmatched. The V gene's germline CDR1 is SQVTM and CDR2 ANQGSEA. Here the CDR3 DNA reads TGCAGCGTTGAAGAAAGGGACAGGGGAGTCCACGAGCAGTACTTC. Translating it yields CSVEERDRGVHEQYF.

With respect to this clone: Compared with germline, one end of the junction differs, possibly owing to a read error. This chain uses TRBV6-1 with TRBJ1-1; unclear D gene. The CDR3 extends over 13 amino acids. Germline V CDR1 and CDR2: MNHNS, SASEGT. The CDR3, as DNA: TGTGCCAGCAGGGAAGTAATGAACACTGAAGCTTTCTTT. Encoded protein: CASREVMNTEAFF.

This chain uses TRBV4-3 with TRBJ2-1; 7 positions agree with TRBD2. The CDR3 spans 14 residues. CDR1 and CDR2 (germline): LGHNA, YSLEER. J lost 9 bases, V lost 1 base, and 6 bases had no gene match. This CDR3 reads CASSQVGLVAEQFF. The CDR3 nucleotides are TGCGCCAGCAGCCAAGTCGGACTAGTCGCTGAGCAGTTCTTC.

This chain uses TRBV2 with TRBJ1-4; no clear D. Looked up from germline, CDR1 is SNHLY and CDR2 is FYNNEI. The CDR3 runs to 14 residues. V lost 5 bases and J lost 3, with 10 bases in between. The CDR3 protein is CASSPTQANEKLFF. DNA of the CDR3: TGTGCCAGCAGTCCCACCCAGGCTAATGAAAAACTGTTTTTT.

The CDR3 region has the DNA TGTGCCAGCAGTCCGCGGACAGGGACTGGCTACACCTTC. Translated, it gives CASSPRTGTGYTF. The gene calls are TRBV27 and TRBJ1-2, with TRBD1 matching 8 bases. This CDR3 region has 13 residues. Unmatched junction bases numbered 6, after V lost 5 bases and J lost 7 bases. Germline V gene data show CDR1 as MNHEY and CDR2 as SMNVEV (reference sequence).